These T cell receptor beta chains were read from a single sample in a study of sequential checkpoint blockade in melanoma. Only in-frame clones appear in the TCRdb table, and some are missing; sequencing was by immunoSEQ multiplex PCR. The sample yields 9,900 or so clones, about 26% seen once. The sample consisted of tumor tissue (inferred from file names), taken from a patient given nivolumab and ipilimumab in sequence. The receptor set was obtained from a human donor with melanoma. Each CDR3 is given with its conserved first and last residue. D genes are given only for firm matches. The size of a clone is reported for some rows only, either as once, few or many, or as a class for expanded clones.

clone_size	v_call	d_call	j_call	cdr3_length	cdr3_aa	cdr3_nt
few	TRBV6-7	.	TRBJ2-1	14	CASLDGRSYNEQFF	TGTGCCAGTTTGGACGGACGATCCTACAATGAGCAGTTCTTC
.	TRBV4-1	.	TRBJ2-7	14	CASSQEYRAHEQYF	TGCGCCAGCAGCCAAGAGTACAGGGCCCACGAGCAGTACTTC
few	TRBV11-3	.	TRBJ2-3	15	CASSLSGSNTDTQYF	TGTGCCAGCAGCTTGTCTGGCTCTAACACAGATACGCAGTATTTT
.	TRBV11-3	.	TRBJ2-7	15	CASSLLRLPTYEQYF	TGTGCCAGCAGCTTGCTTCGATTGCCAACCTACGAGCAGTACTTC
many	TRBV6-8	.	TRBJ2-7	13	CASKSGPIYEQYF	TGTGCCAGCAAATCGGGACCGATTTACGAGCAGTACTTC
few	TRBV6-8	TRBD1	TRBJ1-2	14	CASSGLPQGKSYTF	TGTGCCAGCAGCGGGCTACCACAGGGGAAGAGCTACACCTTC
many	TRBV7-7	.	TRBJ1-2	14	CASSPGIRLYGYTF	TGTGCCAGCAGCCCGGGGATTCGCCTCTATGGCTACACCTTC
once	TRBV5-1	.	TRBJ2-2	15	CASSPRQDGTGELFF	TGCGCCAGCAGCCCCCGACAGGACGGGACCGGGGAGCTGTTTTTT
few	TRBV11-3	.	TRBJ2-1	15	CASSFSGSGGNEQFF	TGTGCCAGCAGCTTTAGTGGATCAGGAGGCAATGAGCAGTTCTTC
few	TRBV6-8	.	TRBJ1-6	16	CASSDQVSSYNSPLHF	TGTGCCAGCAGTGATCAAGTGAGCTCCTATAATTCACCCCTCCACTTT
.	TRBV29-1	TRBD1	TRBJ1-2	16	CSVAGTGAPINYGYTF	TGCAGCGTCGCAGGGACAGGGGCACCGATTAACTATGGCTACACCTTC
many	TRBV6-8	.	TRBJ1-1	13	CASTITPRAEAFF	TGTGCCAGCACCATTACCCCCCGGGCTGAAGCTTTCTTT
.	TRBV29-1	TRBD2	TRBJ2-3	15	CSVGGLAGGTDTQYF	TGCAGCGTTGGAGGACTAGCGGGGGGCACAGATACGCAGTATTTT
few	TRBV6-1	.	TRBJ1-2	16	CASSEAAGGISYGYTF	TGTGCCAGCAGTGAAGCAGCAGGCGGAATTTCCTATGGCTACACCTTC
few	TRBV5-1	.	TRBJ1-5	16	CASSPHGGDGNQPQHF	TGCGCCAGCAGCCCCCACGGGGGGGATGGCAATCAGCCCCAGCATTTT
.	TRBV18	.	TRBJ2-7	14	CASSPPDYTGEQYF	TGTGCCAGCTCACCACCTGACTACACGGGCGAGCAGTACTTC
many	TRBV11-3	.	TRBJ1-4	16	CASSPTLSGFGEKLFF	TGTGCCAGCAGCCCGACCTTATCAGGGTTTGGGGAAAAACTGTTTTTT
.	TRBV11-3	TRBD2	TRBJ2-5	14	CASSLVAPAGTQYF	TGTGCCAGCAGCTTAGTTGCACCAGCGGGAACCCAGTACTTC
.	TRBV6-8	TRBD1	TRBJ2-7	15	CASSYSGQGAYEQYF	TGTGCCAGCAGTTACTCGGGACAGGGGGCCTACGAGCAGTACTTC
.	TRBV12-5	TRBD1	TRBJ2-7	14	CASARDSPAYEQYF	TGTGCTAGTGCCCGGGACAGCCCTGCCTACGAGCAGTACTTC
.	TRBV29-1	.	TRBJ2-7	16	CSGTSFFGQDLLVQYF	TGCAGCGGGACTAGTTTTTTCGGACAGGACCTCTTAGTGCAGTACTTC
.	TRBV18	TRBD1	TRBJ2-3	15	CASSPLDRGAITQYF	TGTGCCAGCTCACCACTCGACAGGGGAGCAATTACGCAGTATTTT
.	TRBV6-8	.	TRBJ2-2	14	CASTAPSPTGELFF	TGTGCCAGCACGGCTCCAAGTCCGACCGGGGAGCTGTTTTTT
.	TRBV11-1	TRBD2	TRBJ2-1	16	CASSPSGGGVYNEQFF	TGTGCCAGCAGCCCATCGGGCGGGGGGGTATACAATGAGCAGTTCTTC
once	TRBV28	.	TRBJ2-1	14	CASSLVSSYNEQFF	TGTGCCAGCAGTTTAGTCTCCTCCTACAATGAGCAGTTCTTC
few	TRBV30	.	TRBJ1-1	14	CASTPHPGGTEAFF	TGTGCCTCCACCCCTCACCCCGGGGGCACTGAAGCTTTCTTT
.	TRBV9	.	TRBJ1-3	14	CASSERVAGNTIYF	TGTGCCAGCAGTGAGCGGGTTGCTGGAAACACCATATATTTT
few	TRBV29-1	.	TRBJ2-5	15	CSVQRGGAVGETQYF	TGCAGCGTTCAGAGGGGGGGGGCCGTAGGAGAGACCCAGTACTTC
few	TRBV30	TRBD1	TRBJ1-5	14	CAWSKTGGDQPQHF	TGTGCCTGGAGTAAAACAGGGGGCGATCAGCCCCAGCATTTT
few	TRBV11-3	.	TRBJ1-5	17	CASSLDLRVGSNQPQHF	TGTGCCAGCAGCTTAGATCTCAGGGTAGGGAGCAATCAGCCCCAGCATTTT
medium-sized	TRBV30	.	TRBJ1-1	15	CAWSGGPTANTEAFF	TGTGCCTGGAGTGGGGGGCCGACAGCGAACACTGAAGCTTTCTTT
few	TRBV14	TRBD1	TRBJ1-2	13	CASSPTGLYGYTF	TGTGCCAGCAGCCCGACAGGGTTATATGGCTACACCTTC
few	TRBV11-3	.	TRBJ1-3	16	CASSIANSHAGNTIYF	TGTGCCAGCAGCATCGCTAACTCCCATGCTGGAAACACCATATATTTT
few	TRBV6-8	.	TRBJ2-1	16	CASSYSGRGPYNEQFF	TGTGCCAGCAGTTACTCTGGGCGGGGGCCCTACAATGAGCAGTTCTTC